Presented here are 27 T cell receptor beta chains from one specimen sequenced in a study of OX40 agonist ivuxolimab in advanced cancers. Profiled with immunoSEQ multiplex PCR; TCRdb holds only in-frame clones, not every one. The sample lists more than 20,000 clones, more than 75% occurring once. The input for sequencing was CD4+ or CD8+ T cells sorted from blood, taken in a trial of the OX40 agonist ivuxolimab. The receptors originated from an adult with an advanced solid tumor such as melanoma, head and neck, liver or kidney cancer.

The chain recombines TRBV7-2 with TRBJ2-7, with 14 positions matching TRBD2. Germline trimming cut 4 bases from V and 2 bases from J; bases unmatched to any gene: 7. The CDR3 has 17 amino acids. Germline CDR1 SGHTA, CDR2 FQGNSA. The DNA for the CDR3 is TGTGCCAGCAGCTCGAGACTAGCGGGGGGGCCGACCTACGAGCAGTACTTC. The encoded protein is CASSSRLAGGPTYEQYF.

This clone was found a few times. The CDR3 region is CASSLEGSKGARGETQYF. The CDR3 region has the DNA TGTGCCAGCAGCTTAGAAGGTTCAAAGGGGGCCCGTGGAGAGACCCAGTACTTC. This rearrangement joins TRBV7-9 to TRBJ2-5, with 7 bases identical to TRBD1. Unmatched junction bases numbered 15, after V lost 1 base and J lost 4 bases. This CDR3 has 18 residues. CDR1 SEHNR and CDR2 FQNEAQ come from the germline V gene (reference sequence).

This chain joins TRBV7-2 and TRBJ1-1, with a possible D match to TRBD1 (6 bases). Per germline, CDR1 SGHTA and CDR2 FQGNSA. This CDR3 is 14 amino acids long. Trimming left V 3 bases short and J 4 bases short, with 12 bases between. CDR3 sequence (DNA): TGTGCCAGCAGCTTTAACAGGGAGGGCACTGAAGCTTTCTTT. Translated: CASSFNREGTEAFF.

The rearrangement uses TRBV5-1 and TRBJ1-2; D gene uncertain. Trimming took off 0 bases at V and 2 bases at J, with 8 bases between the two ends. There are 14 residues in the CDR3. From germline, CDR1 is SGHRS and CDR2 YFSETQ. CDR3 DNA: TGCGCCAGCAGCTTGGAGGCTGAAAACTATGGCTACACCTTC. It is translated as CASSLEAENYGYTF.

The chain couples TRBV1 to TRBJ2-2; TRBD2, the table's D call, lacks a check against the DNA. TRBV1 is deemed a pseudogene. There are 16 residues in the CDR3. The CDR3 DNA reads TGCACCAGCAGCGCCCATGGGGGGGGCAGGACCGGGGAGCTGTTTTTT. This sequence encodes CTSSAHGGGRTGELFF.

The chain joins TRBV2 to TRBJ2-1, with 11 bases that match TRBD2. The CDR3 sequence is 15 residues long. The J segment lost 9 bases and the V segment lost 4 bases, leaving 8 bases of the junction unmatched. Per germline, CDR1 SNHLY and CDR2 FYNNEI. CDR3 DNA sequence: TGTGCCAGCAGTGTCAATAGCGGGGGGGGTGGTGAGCAGTTCTTC. This sequence encodes CASSVNSGGGGEQFF.

V gene TRBV7-9 combines with J gene TRBJ2-5; no clear D gene. Looked up from germline, CDR1 is SEHNR and CDR2 is FQNEAQ (reference sequence). Trimming stripped 1 base from V and 2 bases from J, with 14 bases between. The length of the CDR3 is 16 residues. As DNA, the CDR3 is TGTGCCAGCAGCTTAGGAATGGTAACGTTGCAAGAGACCCAGTACTTC. Its translation: CASSLGMVTLQETQYF.

The V call is TRBV11-2, the J call TRBJ2-7; D is unresolved. The CDR3 runs 12 residues. V dropped 0 bases and J dropped 6 bases, with 6 bases sitting between them. Germline assignment: CDR1 SGHAT and CDR2 FQNNGV. The CDR3 loop is CASSLELGEQYF. CDR3 nucleotide sequence: TGTGCCAGCAGCTTAGAGCTGGGCGAGCAGTACTTC.

The rearrangement joins TRBV6-1 to TRBJ1-6, with D unclear. Germline V gene data show CDR1 as MNHNS and CDR2 as SASEGT. The CDR3 is made up of 18 amino acids. Trimming cost V 4 bases and J 1 base, with 17 bases left between them. DNA for the CDR3: TGTGCCAGCAGTGGGACGCATACGGGCGGGTCCTATAATTCACCCCTCCACTTT. Its protein is CASSGTHTGGSYNSPLHF.

The rearrangement links TRBV6-5 to TRBJ1-4; D is unresolved. Germline loops: CDR1 MNHEY, CDR2 SVGAGI. This CDR3 region has 11 residues. Trimming took off 6 bases at V and 5 bases at J, with 4 bases between the two ends. Written as DNA, the CDR3 is TGTGCCAGCAGGGGGAATGAAAAACTGTTTTTT. Amino acid sequence: CASRGNEKLFF.

This chain uses TRBV19 with TRBJ2-1; 9 bases fit TRBD2. The CDR3 sequence is 16 residues long. After removal of 1 base from V and 1 base from J, the junction contained 2 bases not matched to a gene. Germline lookup yields CDR1 LNHDA and CDR2 SQIVND (reference sequence). Here the CDR3 reads CASSIVLAGSYNEQFF. Here the CDR3 DNA reads TGTGCCAGTAGTATAGTTCTAGCGGGGTCCTACAATGAGCAGTTCTTC.

This rearrangement joins TRBV10-3 to TRBJ2-2, with D unresolved. Trimming pared 2 bases from V and 6 bases from J, leaving 10 bases between. CDR1 ENHRY and CDR2 SYGVKD come from the germline V gene. The CDR3 spans 14 residues. CDR3 region: CAISEGPLAGELFF. For the CDR3, the DNA is TGTGCCATCAGTGAGGGCCCTCTCGCCGGGGAGCTGTTTTTT.

This rearrangement joins TRBV7-2 to TRBJ2-5, with D perhaps being TRBD1 or TRBD2 (5 bases each). CDR1 SGHTA and CDR2 FQGNSA come from the germline V gene. V shed 8 bases and J shed 2 bases, with 18 bases lying between them. This CDR3 region has 15 residues. CDR3 region: CASAPLGTAQETQYF. The CDR3 DNA reads TGTGCCAGCGCCCCCCTCGGGACGGCACAAGAGACCCAGTACTTC.

By share, this clone counts as medium-sized. V and J are TRBV19 and TRBJ1-3; 8 bases are a match to TRBD1. V lost 5 bases to trimming and J lost 1 base; unmatched junction nucleotides: 16. The CDR3 extends over 19 amino acids. CDR1 LNHDA and CDR2 SQIVND come from the germline V gene (reference sequence). CDR3 amino acids: CASSPQPIRGRGSGNTIYF. The CDR3 DNA is TGTGCCAGTAGTCCACAACCCATCAGGGGGCGAGGATCTGGAAACACCATATATTTT.

J is TRBJ1-2 and V is TRBV30; perhaps TRBD1 as D (5 bases). Trimming pared 0 bases from V and 3 bases from J, leaving 11 bases between. The germline CDR1 and CDR2 sequences are GTSNPN and SVGIG (reference sequence). This CDR3 spans 14 amino acids. CDR3 DNA: TGTGCCTGGAGTGTGCCAGGGATGTACTATGGCTACACCTTC. Encoded protein: CAWSVPGMYYGYTF. Drawing the rest from reference TRBV30 and TRBJ1-2, the complete variable domain is SQTIHQWPATLVQPVGSPLSLECTVEGTSNPNLYWYRQAAGRGLQLLFYSVGIGQISSEVPQNLSASRPQDRQFILSSKKLLLSDSGFYLCAWSVPGMYYGYTFGSGTRLTVV.

The chain recombines TRBV4-3 with TRBJ2-3; 7 bases line up with TRBD2. Germline CDR1 and CDR2: LGHNA and YSLEER. The trim removed 4 bases at V and 6 bases at J, leaving 13 bases unmatched. This CDR3 is built from 16 residues. This CDR3 is CASSPGASGGGDTQYF. The CDR3 DNA is TGCGCCAGCAGCCCTGGGGCTAGCGGCGGTGGGGATACGCAGTATTTT.

This rearrangement joins TRBV7-6 to TRBJ1-1, with 9 bases aligning to TRBD1. V shed 2 bases, J shed 3 bases, and the junction held 1 base outside the gene matches. Germline CDR1 SGHVS, CDR2 FNYEAQ. CDR3 length: 14 residues. The CDR3 DNA reads as TGTGCCAGCAGCTTATGGACAGGGGACACTGAAGCTTTCTTT. Its translation: CASSLWTGDTEAFF.

This clone appeared once. The V call is TRBV30, the J call TRBJ2-1, with TRBD2 as a possible D gene (5 bases). Trimming cost V 0 bases and J 3 bases, with 12 bases left between them. The V gene's germline CDR1 is GTSNPN and CDR2 SVGIG (reference sequence). This CDR3 has 15 amino acids. The CDR3 DNA follows: TGTGCCTGGAGTGTTGTGGAGGTTAGCTACAATGAGCAGTTCTTC. Translated: CAWSVVEVSYNEQFF.

The V and J genes are TRBV5-6 and TRBJ1-3; D ambiguous. The V end lost 1 base, the J end lost 7 bases, and 9 bases lay between the germline ends. The CDR3 extends over 13 amino acids. The germline V gene has CDR1 SGHDT and CDR2 YYEEEE. The DNA for the CDR3 is TGTGCCAGCAGCTTGTTGAATTGGAACACCATATATTTT. This encodes CASSLLNWNTIYF. Combining the CDR3 with reference TRBV5-6 and TRBJ1-3 gives the whole variable domain DAGVTQSPTHLIKTRGQQVTLRCSPKSGHDTVSWYQQALGQGPQFIFQYYEEEERQRGNFPDRFSGHQFPNYSSELNVNALLLGDSALYLCASSLLNWNTIYFGEGSWLTVV.

This clone was recorded a few times. The genes are TRBV6-1 and TRBJ1-5; unclear D gene. Germline V gene sequence: CDR1 MNHNS, CDR2 SASEGT. Trimming shortened V by 4 bases and J by 6 bases, and 4 bases separated the two germline ends. This CDR3 has 11 amino acids. The DNA of the CDR3 is TGTGCCAGCAGTGTTGGTCAGCCCCAGCATTTT. Its translation: CASSVGQPQHF.

The genes are TRBV5-6 and TRBJ1-4; D is unresolved. The CDR3 totals 16 residues. The V gene lost 4 bases and the J gene lost 0 bases, with 13 bases spanning the gap. Germline CDR1 SGHDT, CDR2 YYEEEE. The CDR3 DNA sequence: TGTGCCAGCAGCCCGACGTGGATGACAACTAATGAAAAACTGTTTTTT. It translates to CASSPTWMTTNEKLFF. Complete variable domain (other parts from reference TRBV5-6 and TRBJ1-4): DAGVTQSPTHLIKTRGQQVTLRCSPKSGHDTVSWYQQALGQGPQFIFQYYEEEERQRGNFPDRFSGHQFPNYSSELNVNALLLGDSALYLCASSPTWMTTNEKLFFGSGTQLSVL.

The CDR3: CASSHPKGGGGNSPLHF. CDR3 in DNA: TGTGCCAGCAGCCACCCTAAGGGGGGGGGCGGAAATTCACCCCTCCACTTT. The chain employs TRBV4-2 and TRBJ1-6; D perhaps matches TRBD1 (6 bases). This CDR3 contains 17 residues. Germline V lookup: CDR1 LGHNA, CDR2 YNFKEQ. Trimming shortened V by 3 bases and J by 7 bases, and 19 bases separated the two germline ends.

This chain connects TRBV30 to TRBJ2-5, with 7 bases aligning to TRBD1. Germline assignment: CDR1 GTSNPN and CDR2 SVGIG (reference sequence). This CDR3 has 13 amino acids. Trimming cost V 5 bases and J 4 bases; bases outside gene matches: 7. The CDR3 DNA sequence: TGTGCCTGGCAGACAGGGTATAGAGAGACCCAGTACTTC. Protein sequence: CAWQTGYRETQYF.

The V call is TRBV6-5, the J call TRBJ2-7; D is tentatively TRBD1 or TRBD2 (5 bases each). Germline values: CDR1 MNHEY, CDR2 SVGAGI. V shed 0 bases and J shed 7 bases, with 13 bases lying between them. This CDR3 region has 14 residues. In nucleotides, the CDR3 is TGTGCCAGCAGTTACTCGTCAGGGCCGGGGGAGCAGTACTTC. Translated: CASSYSSGPGEQYF.

V usage is TRBV15 and J usage is TRBJ2-2; 7 bases agree with TRBD1. The CDR3 consists of 18 residues. CDR1 LNHNV and CDR2 YYDKDF come from the germline V gene (reference sequence). Germline trimming cut 1 base from V and 6 bases from J; bases unmatched to any gene: 14. The CDR3 DNA is TGTGCCACCAGCAGAGTAAGTCCGGGACAGAAGTCGCCCGGGGAGCTGTTTTTT. Translation gives CATSRVSPGQKSPGELFF. Looking up the rest from reference TRBV15 and TRBJ2-2 gives the full variable domain: DAMVIQNPRYQVTQFGKPVTLSCSQTLNHNVMYWYQQKSSQAPKLLFHYYDKDFNNEADTPDNFQSRRPNTSFCFLDIRSPGLGDTAMYLCATSRVSPGQKSPGELFFGEGSRLTVL.

This clone counts as medium-sized. V and J are TRBV2 and TRBJ1-2; D call uncertain. This CDR3 comprises 12 residues. Deletions cut 6 bases from V and 6 bases from J, with 11 bases between. Germline CDR1 reads SNHLY; CDR2 reads FYNNEI. The CDR3, as DNA: TGTGCCAGCAGCGCCTCCGGGGATGGCTACACCTTC. It encodes CASSASGDGYTF.

The gene calls are TRBV27 and TRBJ2-7; a weak D match, TRBD1 (6 bases). The germline CDR1 and CDR2 sequences are MNHEY and SMNVEV (reference sequence). The V end was cut by 0 bases, the J end by 6 bases, with 9 bases between. The CDR3 covers 13 residues. The CDR3: CASSLSRGGEQYF. The CDR3, as DNA: TGTGCCAGCAGTTTATCCAGGGGTGGCGAGCAGTACTTC.